These 30 T cell receptor beta chains originate from one sample sequenced in a study of T-cell reconstitution after alpha-beta-depleted transplantation in children. Preparation of the TCRbeta library involved a method that used unique molecular identifiers. TCRdb independently ran MiXCR on the PCR reads; one entry per CDR3 protein. The sample carries roughly 52,000 distinct CDR3 sequences, approximately 6% recorded once. The sequencing used PBMCs, mostly from graft donor cells, collected 60 days after TCRalphabeta/CD19-depleted stem cell transplant. These receptors came from a female patient aged 2-10 years who had a stem cell transplant for aplastic anemia, so the T cells may come from the graft donor.

This clonotype was seen at least ten times. This chain links TRBV5-1 with TRBJ2-3; no firm D call. CDR1 SGHRS and CDR2 YFSETQ come from the germline V gene. Trimming removed 0 bases from V and 10 bases from J, with 15 bases in between. The CDR3 has 14 amino acids. The CDR3 protein is CASSLGLVGEAQYF. DNA of the CDR3: TGCGCCAGCAGCTTGGGATTGGTCGGAGAGGCGCAGTATTTT. Using reference TRBV5-1 and TRBJ2-3 for the parts outside the CDR3, the full variable domain is KAGVTQTPRYLIKTRGQQVTLSCSPISGHRSVSWYQQTPGQGLQFLFEYFSETQRNKGNFPGRFSGRQFSNSRSEMNVSTLELGDSALYLCASSLGLVGEAQYFGPGTRLTVL.

The chain uses TRBV5-1 and TRBJ2-7, with 10 nucleotides matching TRBD2. Unmatched junction bases numbered 8, after V lost 2 bases and J lost 6 bases. The CDR3 extends over 15 amino acids. Germline V gives CDR1 SGHRS, CDR2 YFSETQ. CDR3 amino acids: CASSLGASGSGEQYF. For the CDR3, the DNA is TGCGCCAGCAGCTTAGGTGCTAGCGGGAGTGGCGAGCAGTACTTC.

In its sample, this clonotype was seen many times. This chain uses TRBV20-1 with TRBJ2-5; TRBD2 is a possible D gene (5 bases). The V end was cut by 1 base, the J end by 2 bases, with 17 bases between. Looked up from germline, CDR1 is DFQATT and CDR2 is SNEGSKA (reference sequence). The CDR3 covers 16 residues. The CDR3 DNA follows: TGCAGTGCTAGAGGAAAGAACGGGGAATCTCAAGAGACCCAGTACTTC. Protein: CSARGKNGESQETQYF.

This clonotype was observed at least ten times. This CDR3 is CSAKGSTGLNTEAFF. CDR3 DNA: TGCAGTGCCAAGGGTTCAACCGGGCTGAACACTGAAGCTTTCTTT. The gene calls are TRBV20-1 and TRBJ1-1, with unresolved D. V lost 6 bases to trimming and J lost 0 bases, with 17 bases between them. The CDR3 has 15 amino acids. Per the germline V gene, CDR1 is DFQATT and CDR2 is SNEGSKA (reference sequence).

This clonotype has more than one count but fewer than ten. V usage is TRBV6-1 and J usage is TRBJ1-5, with a possible D match to TRBD1 (5 bases). CDR1 and CDR2 (germline): MNHNS, SASEGT. V lost 5 bases and J lost 0, with 8 bases in between. The CDR3 sequence is 14 residues long. The CDR3 spells CASSPGISNQPQHF. The CDR3 nucleotides read TGTGCCAGCAGTCCAGGGATTAGCAATCAGCCCCAGCATTTT.

In its sample, this clonotype was seen a few times. V gene TRBV2 combines with J gene TRBJ2-5, with 8 bases identical to TRBD1. CDR3 length: 13 residues. The germline CDR1 and CDR2 sequences are SNHLY and FYNNEI. The V segment lost 10 bases and the J segment 4 bases; nucleotides outside the gene matches: 8. This chain's CDR3 is CANGQGLTETQYF. CDR3 nucleotides: TGTGCCAACGGACAGGGCCTTACAGAGACCCAGTACTTC.

This clonotype is medium-sized by share. This chain joins TRBV9 and TRBJ2-7; 7 bases are shared with TRBD1. The ends lost 3 bases at V and 2 bases at J; junction bases unmatched: 8. Germline-derived CDR1 and CDR2 are SGDLS and YYNGEE. The CDR3 totals 15 residues. CDR3 loop: CASSEGAPSTYEQYF. The CDR3 DNA reads TGTGCCAGCAGCGAGGGGGCACCCTCCACCTACGAGCAGTACTTC.

J is TRBJ1-5 and V is TRBV7-9, with TRBD1 identical over 8 bases. Unmatched junction bases numbered 4, after V lost 1 base and J lost 5 bases. The germline CDR1 and CDR2 sequences are SEHNR and FQNEAQ (reference sequence). The CDR3 totals 15 residues. CDR3 amino acids: CASSLVGTGDQPQHF. CDR3 nucleotides: TGTGCCAGCAGCTTAGTGGGGACAGGTGATCAGCCCCAGCATTTT.

This clonotype showed up many times. This chain links TRBV27 with TRBJ2-7, with TRBD2 identical over 14 bases. From germline, CDR1 is MNHEY and CDR2 SMNVEV (reference sequence). The CDR3 consists of 14 residues. Trimming cost V 6 bases and J 4 bases; bases outside gene matches: 2. The CDR3 sequence: CASRRTSGRYEQYF. CDR3 DNA: TGTGCCAGCAGACGGACTAGCGGGAGGTACGAGCAGTACTTC.

This clonotype occurred many times. CDR3 in amino acids: CASSLSLGNVSPLHF. CDR3 coding DNA: TGTGCCAGCAGTTTATCACTGGGCAACGTTTCACCCCTCCACTTT. The V gene is TRBV28, the J gene TRBJ1-6; D unclear. Per the germline V gene, CDR1 is MDHEN and CDR2 is SYDVKM. Trimming took off 1 base at V and 9 bases at J, with 13 bases between the two ends. This CDR3 has 15 residues.

This clonotype was observed at least ten times. The chain employs TRBV7-2 and TRBJ2-5, with D possibly matching TRBD2 (6 bases). Trimming took 4 bases from V and 3 from J, leaving 15 bases between them. The germline V gene encodes CDR1 SGHTA and CDR2 FQGNSA. This CDR3 is 15 amino acids long. CDR3 sequence: CASSWTGVRKETQYF. Written as DNA, the CDR3 is TGTGCCAGCAGCTGGACGGGGGTACGAAAAGAGACCCAGTACTTC.

There are many counts of this clonotype. V is TRBV20-1 and J is TRBJ2-1, with 11 nucleotides matching TRBD2. Germline values: CDR1 DFQATT, CDR2 SNEGSKA (reference sequence). The CDR3 has 17 amino acids. Trimming cost V 0 bases and J 3 bases; bases outside gene matches: 7. Written as DNA, the CDR3 is TGCAGTGCTAGAGACGACCTAGCGGGAGGACGCTACAATGAGCAGTTCTTC. This translates into CSARDDLAGGRYNEQFF.

This clonotype was picked up many times. The genes are TRBV4-2 and TRBJ2-1; TRBD2 agrees at 9 bases. In germline, CDR1 is LGHNA, CDR2 YNFKEQ. V gave up 0 bases and J gave up 7 bases; unmatched junction bases: 7. There are 16 residues in the CDR3. CDR3 protein: CASSQEVAGGINEQFF. CDR3 DNA: TGTGCCAGCAGCCAAGAAGTGGCGGGAGGGATAAATGAGCAGTTCTTC.

Many counts were recorded for this clonotype. V usage is TRBV9 and J usage is TRBJ2-1; no reliable D call. V lost 3 bases, J lost 6 bases, and 7 bases lay in between. The CDR3 sequence is 12 residues long. CDR1 and CDR2 (germline): SGDLS, YYNGEE. The chain's CDR3 is CASSANFNEQFF. Here the CDR3 DNA reads TGTGCCAGCAGCGCCAACTTCAATGAGCAGTTCTTC.

This clonotype was recorded at least ten times. The chain recombines TRBV28 with TRBJ1-3; D unclear. The ends were cut back, 4 bases at V and 1 base at J, with 8 bases in the middle. This CDR3 is 14 amino acids long. CDR1 and CDR2 from the germline V gene are MDHEN and SYDVKM. CDR3 in DNA: TGTGCCAGCAGTTCCCGTTCGTCTGGAAACACCATATATTTT. Translated: CASSSRSSGNTIYF.

This clonotype was picked up many times. The chain combines TRBV5-1 with TRBJ2-3, with 12 bases identical to TRBD2. Germline V CDR1 and CDR2: SGHRS, YFSETQ. After removal of 4 bases from V and 2 bases from J, the junction contained 5 bases not matched to a gene. The length of the CDR3 is 16 residues. The CDR3 sequence: CASSLGLAGHTDTQYF. DNA of the CDR3: TGCGCCAGCAGCCTCGGACTAGCGGGACACACAGATACGCAGTATTTT.

The sample holds a few counts of this clonotype. The genes are TRBV7-6 and TRBJ1-1; weak D call: TRBD1 (5 bases). This CDR3 contains 14 residues. Germline-derived CDR1 and CDR2 are SGHVS and FNYEAQ. V was clipped by 4 bases and J by 3 bases, with 12 bases between them. The chain's CDR3 is CASSSKTEHTEAFF. CDR3 nucleotide sequence: TGTGCCAGCAGCTCAAAGACAGAACACACTGAAGCTTTCTTT.

There are many counts of this clonotype. The rearrangement links TRBV18 to TRBJ2-1; D perhaps matches TRBD2 (6 bases). CDR1 KGHSH and CDR2 LQKENI come from the germline V gene. V lost 0 bases, J lost 8 bases, and 14 bases lay in between. CDR3 length: 15 amino acids. The CDR3 loop reads CASSPPYGSGDEQFF. The CDR3 DNA sequence: TGTGCCAGCTCACCACCGTACGGGAGTGGGGATGAGCAGTTCTTC.

Ten or more counts support this clonotype. For the CDR3, the DNA is TGTGCCAGCGATCCGCGGGGAAAAGAGACCCAGTACTTC. Its translation: CASDPRGKETQYF. This sequence joins TRBV5-8 and TRBJ2-5; D might be TRBD2 (6 bases). The CDR3 consists of 13 residues. Germline CDR1 and CDR2: SGHTS and YDEGEE. The V gene lost 7 bases and the J gene lost 3 bases, with 13 bases spanning the gap.

This clonotype was found many times. The chain couples TRBV16 to TRBJ2-1; TRBD1 matches 7 bases. The ends lost 2 bases at V and 5 bases at J; junction bases unmatched: 0. CDR1 is KGHSY and CDR2 is FQNENV in the germline V gene. The CDR3 extends over 13 amino acids. Here the CDR3 reads CASSQDRDNEQFF. The CDR3 DNA is TGTGCCAGCAGCCAAGACAGGGACAATGAGCAGTTCTTC.

This clonotype appeared many times. The J gene is TRBJ2-7, the V gene TRBV7-9; 8 bases fit TRBD1. V lost 5 bases and J lost 2; bases outside the gene matches: 5. CDR1 is SEHNR, CDR2 FQNEAQ, per germline (reference sequence). The CDR3 has 14 amino acids. The CDR3 sequence is CASSPIQGAYEQYV. The CDR3 nucleotides are TGTGCCAGCAGCCCGATACAGGGGGCCTACGAGCAGTACGTC.

There are many counts of this clonotype. The CDR3 is CASSVEWGSEAFF. Written as DNA, the CDR3 is TGTGCCAGCAGCGTAGAATGGGGATCTGAAGCTTTCTTT. This chain uses TRBV9 with TRBJ1-1; D unresolved. Deletions cut 0 bases from V and 6 bases from J, with 9 bases between. The CDR3 is 13 amino acids. CDR1 SGDLS and CDR2 YYNGEE come from the germline V gene.

This clonotype occurred many times. The chain employs TRBV4-2 and TRBJ2-3; unclear D gene. Germline V gene sequence: CDR1 LGHNA, CDR2 YNFKEQ. The CDR3 has 16 amino acids. Trimming shortened V by 0 bases and J by 0 bases, and 10 bases separated the two germline ends. CDR3: CASSQDLQSSTDTQYF. The CDR3 coding sequence is TGTGCCAGCAGCCAAGATTTGCAGTCTAGCACAGATACGCAGTATTTT.

There are many counts of this clonotype. The chain combines TRBV11-1 with TRBJ2-7, with a tentative D call TRBD1 (5 bases). The V end lost 2 bases, the J end lost 7 bases, and 6 bases lay between the germline ends. The germline V gene encodes CDR1 SGHAT and CDR2 FQDESV (reference sequence). The length of the CDR3 is 11 residues. The CDR3 DNA is TGTGCCAGCAGCTTACCAGGGGAGCAGTACTTC. It codes for CASSLPGEQYF.

V usage is TRBV7-9 and J usage is TRBJ2-5; TRBD2 might be the D (5 bases). The CDR3 contains 14 residues. Germline CDR1 and CDR2: SEHNR and FQNEAQ (reference sequence). V lost 5 bases to trimming and J lost 5 bases, with 15 bases between them. This CDR3 is CASSPRGREETQYF. The CDR3 nucleotides are TGTGCCAGCAGCCCCCGGGGAAGGGAGGAGACCCAGTACTTC. Using reference TRBV7-9 and TRBJ2-5 for the parts outside the CDR3, the full variable domain is DTGVSQNPRHKITKRGQNVTFRCDPISEHNRLYWYRQTLGQGPEFLTYFQNEAQLEKSRLLSDRFSAERPKGSFSTLEIQRTEQGDSAMYLCASSPRGREETQYFGPGTRLLVL.

Ten or more counts support this clonotype. The chain links TRBV7-2 to TRBJ2-3; D not resolved. The CDR3 extends over 14 amino acids. From germline, CDR1 is SGHTA and CDR2 FQGNSA. Trimming took off 4 bases at V and 4 bases at J, with 12 bases between the two ends. The CDR3 DNA sequence: TGTGCCAGCAGCTCGCCTGCGGCCGCAGATACGCAGTATTTT. Its protein product is CASSSPAAADTQYF.

This clonotype was observed many times. This chain joins TRBV4-1 and TRBJ2-5; D remains unclear. The germline gives CDR1 MGHRA, CDR2 YSYEKL. V lost 1 base and J lost 5, with 8 bases in between. There are 13 residues in the CDR3. The CDR3 DNA reads as TGCGCCAGCAGCCAAGGACAATGGGAGACCCAGTACTTC. This encodes CASSQGQWETQYF.

This clonotype was counted many times. The rearrangement joins TRBV5-4 to TRBJ2-3, with a tentative D call TRBD1 (5 bases). The V end lost 0 bases, the J end lost 2 bases, and 7 bases lay between the germline ends. This CDR3 has 14 residues. CDR1 and CDR2 from the germline V gene are SGHNT and YYREEE (reference sequence). The CDR3 DNA follows: TGTGCCAGCAGCTTGGACAGGCTCACAGATACGCAGTATTTT. Amino acid sequence: CASSLDRLTDTQYF. The complete variable domain, with remaining parts taken from reference TRBV5-4 and TRBJ2-3, reads ETGVTQSPTHLIKTRGQQVTLRCSSQSGHNTVSWYQQALGQGPQFIFQYYREEENGRGNFPPRFSGLQFPNYSSELNVNALELDDSALYLCASSLDRLTDTQYFGPGTRLTVL.

This clonotype was counted many times. The rearrangement joins TRBV5-1 to TRBJ2-5; D is tentatively TRBD1 or TRBD2 (5 bases each). The germline V gene has CDR1 SGHRS and CDR2 YFSETQ. V gave up 0 bases and J gave up 9 bases, with 12 bases separating them. This CDR3 contains 13 residues. The chain's CDR3 is CASSLVAMGAQYF. The DNA of the CDR3 is TGCGCCAGCAGCTTGGTCGCCATGGGGGCCCAGTACTTC.

Details on this clonotype: A much larger clone differs from this one at a single base, so this may be a read error. This chain joins TRBV6-1 and TRBJ2-1; D not certain. The CDR3 totals 17 residues. CDR1 and CDR2 (germline): MNHNS, SASEGT. Written as DNA, the CDR3 is TGTGCCAGCGGTGAAATAGGGCCCCCCAGCTCCTACAATGAGCAGTTCTTC. This encodes CASGEIGPPSSYNEQFF.